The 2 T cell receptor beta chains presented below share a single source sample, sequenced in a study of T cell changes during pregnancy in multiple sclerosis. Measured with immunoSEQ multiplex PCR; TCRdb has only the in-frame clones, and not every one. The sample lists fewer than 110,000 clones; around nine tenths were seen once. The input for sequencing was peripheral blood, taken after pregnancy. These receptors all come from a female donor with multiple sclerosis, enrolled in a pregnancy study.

In DNA, the CDR3 is TGTGCCAGCAGCTTAGGCGTAACTAATGAAAAACTGTTTTTT. It translates to CASSLGVTNEKLFF. The V gene is TRBV7-6, the J gene TRBJ1-4; no clear D gene. The CDR3 extends over 14 amino acids. V lost 1 base and J 1 base, leaving 4 bases between the germline ends. CDR1 is SGHVS and CDR2 is FNYEAQ in the germline V gene.

CDR3 DNA sequence: TGTGCCAGCAGTCAATACACGAACACCGGGGAGCTGTTTTTT. Translating it yields CASSQYTNTGELFF. The genes are TRBV7-8 and TRBJ2-2, with D unresolved. The CDR3 runs to 14 residues. The germline V and J ends were trimmed by 6 bases and 0 bases, with 8 bases remaining between them. The germline gives CDR1 SGHVS, CDR2 FQNEAQ.